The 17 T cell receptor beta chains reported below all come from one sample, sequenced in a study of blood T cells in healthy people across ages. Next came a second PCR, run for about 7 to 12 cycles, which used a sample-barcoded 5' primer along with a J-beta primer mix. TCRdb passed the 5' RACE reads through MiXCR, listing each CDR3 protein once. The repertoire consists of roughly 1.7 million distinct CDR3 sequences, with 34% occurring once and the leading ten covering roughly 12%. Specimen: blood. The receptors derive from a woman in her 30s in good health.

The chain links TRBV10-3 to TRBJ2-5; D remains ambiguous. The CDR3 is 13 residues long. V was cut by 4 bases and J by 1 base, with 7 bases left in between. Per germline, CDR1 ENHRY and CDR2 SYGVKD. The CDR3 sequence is CAISGGSQETQYF. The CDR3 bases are TGTGCCATCAGTGGGGGTAGCCAAGAGACCCAGTACTTC.

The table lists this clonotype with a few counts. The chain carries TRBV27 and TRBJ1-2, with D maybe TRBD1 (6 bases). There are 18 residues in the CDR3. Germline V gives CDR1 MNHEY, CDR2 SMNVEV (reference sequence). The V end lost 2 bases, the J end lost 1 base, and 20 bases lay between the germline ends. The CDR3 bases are TGTGCCAGCAGTTTAAGATCGCCCTCGACAGGAATTAACTATGGCTACACCTTC. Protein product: CASSLRSPSTGINYGYTF.

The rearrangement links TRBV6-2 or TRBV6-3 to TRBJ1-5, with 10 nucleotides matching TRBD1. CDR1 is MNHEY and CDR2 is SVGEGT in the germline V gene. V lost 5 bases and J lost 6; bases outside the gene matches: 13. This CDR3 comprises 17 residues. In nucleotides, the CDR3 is TGTGCCAGCAGTCGATCCTCGACAGGGGGCAGGGGTCAGCCCCAGCATTTT. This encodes CASSRSSTGGRGQPQHF.

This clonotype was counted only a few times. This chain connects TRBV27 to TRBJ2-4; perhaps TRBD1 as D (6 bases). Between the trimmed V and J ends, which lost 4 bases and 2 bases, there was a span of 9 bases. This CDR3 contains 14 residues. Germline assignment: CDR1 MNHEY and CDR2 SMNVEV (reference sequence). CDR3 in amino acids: CASSWQGTKNIQYF. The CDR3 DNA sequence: TGTGCCAGCAGTTGGCAGGGGACCAAAAACATTCAGTACTTC.

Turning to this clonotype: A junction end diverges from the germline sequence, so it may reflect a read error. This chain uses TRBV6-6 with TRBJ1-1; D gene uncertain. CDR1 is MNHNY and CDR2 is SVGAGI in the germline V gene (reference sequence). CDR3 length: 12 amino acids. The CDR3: CAGSPGYTEAFF. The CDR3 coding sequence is TGTGCCGGCAGCCCAGGTTACACTGAAGCTTTCTTT.

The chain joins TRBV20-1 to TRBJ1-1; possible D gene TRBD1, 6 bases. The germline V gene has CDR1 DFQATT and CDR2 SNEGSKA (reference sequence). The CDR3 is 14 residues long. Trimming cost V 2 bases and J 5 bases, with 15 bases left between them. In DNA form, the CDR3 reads TGCAGTGCTAGATTATCTCGGGGGGCTACTGAAGCTTTCTTT. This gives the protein CSARLSRGATEAFF.

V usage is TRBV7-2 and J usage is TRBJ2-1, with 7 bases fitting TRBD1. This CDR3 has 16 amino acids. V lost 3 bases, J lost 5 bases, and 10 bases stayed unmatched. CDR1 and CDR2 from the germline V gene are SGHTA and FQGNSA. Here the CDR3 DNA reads TGTGCCAGCAGCTTTCCGGGACAGTATACGAACAATGAGCAGTTCTTC. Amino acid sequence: CASSFPGQYTNNEQFF.

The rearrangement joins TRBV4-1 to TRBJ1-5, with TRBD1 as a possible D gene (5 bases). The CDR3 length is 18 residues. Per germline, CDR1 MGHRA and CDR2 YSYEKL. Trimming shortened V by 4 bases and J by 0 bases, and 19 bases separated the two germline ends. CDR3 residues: CASSLTPGRQYSNQPQHF. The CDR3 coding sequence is TGCGCCAGCAGCCTAACCCCGGGACGACAATATAGCAATCAGCCCCAGCATTTT.

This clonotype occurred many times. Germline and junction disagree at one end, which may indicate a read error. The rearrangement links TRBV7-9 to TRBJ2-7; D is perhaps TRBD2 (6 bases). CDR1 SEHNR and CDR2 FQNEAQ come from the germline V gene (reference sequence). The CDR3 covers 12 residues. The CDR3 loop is CASSLGGSEQYF. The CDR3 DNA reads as TGTGCCAGCAGTTTAGGAGGGTCCGAGCAGTACTTC.

The CDR3 DNA is TGTGCCAGCAGCTTAGACCTCTCAGAGTACGAGCAGTACTTC. It specifies CASSLDLSEYEQYF. This sequence joins TRBV7-2 and TRBJ2-7; D is uncertain. Between the trimmed V and J ends, which lost 1 base and 4 bases, there was a span of 11 bases. In germline, CDR1 is SGHTA, CDR2 FQGNSA. CDR3 size: 14 residues.

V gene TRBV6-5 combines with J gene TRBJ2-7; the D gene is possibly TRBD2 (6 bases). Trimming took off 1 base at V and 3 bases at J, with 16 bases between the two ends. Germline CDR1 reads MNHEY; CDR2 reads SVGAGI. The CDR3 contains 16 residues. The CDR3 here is CASSYYTPDGSYEQYF. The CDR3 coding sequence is TGTGCCAGCAGTTACTACACCCCTGACGGGAGCTACGAGCAGTACTTC.

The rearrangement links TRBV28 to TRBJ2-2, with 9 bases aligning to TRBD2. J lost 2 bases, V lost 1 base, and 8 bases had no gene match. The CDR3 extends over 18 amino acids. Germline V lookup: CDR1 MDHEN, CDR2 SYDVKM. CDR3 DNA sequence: TGTGCCAGCAGTTTATTTCCTAGCGGGGCCGGTAACACCGGGGAGCTGTTTTTT. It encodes CASSLFPSGAGNTGELFF.

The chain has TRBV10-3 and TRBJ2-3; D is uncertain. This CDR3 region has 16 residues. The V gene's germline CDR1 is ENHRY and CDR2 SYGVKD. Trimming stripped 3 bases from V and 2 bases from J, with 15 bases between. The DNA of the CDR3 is TGTGCCATCAGTGATACGGGCCCGGAGAACACAGATACGCAGTATTTT. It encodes CAISDTGPENTDTQYF.

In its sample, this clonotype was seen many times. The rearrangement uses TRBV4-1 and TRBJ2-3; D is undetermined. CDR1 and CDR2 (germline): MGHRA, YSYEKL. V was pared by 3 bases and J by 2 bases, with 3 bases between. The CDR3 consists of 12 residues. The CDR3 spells CASSQLTDTQYF. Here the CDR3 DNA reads TGCGCCAGCAGCCAGCTCACAGATACGCAGTATTTT.

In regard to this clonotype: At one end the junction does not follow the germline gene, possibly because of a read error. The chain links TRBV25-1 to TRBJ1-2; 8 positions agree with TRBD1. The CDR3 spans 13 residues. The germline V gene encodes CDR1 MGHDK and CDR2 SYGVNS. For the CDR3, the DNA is TGTGCCAACAGTTGGGGGACAGGAGGAGGCTACACCTTC. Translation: CANSWGTGGGYTF.

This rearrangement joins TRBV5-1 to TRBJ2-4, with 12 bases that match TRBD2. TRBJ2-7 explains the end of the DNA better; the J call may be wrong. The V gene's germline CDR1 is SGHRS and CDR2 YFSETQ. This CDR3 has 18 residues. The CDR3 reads CASSLAPTSGSVSYEQYF. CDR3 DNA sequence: TGCGCCAGCAGCTTGGCCCCGACTAGCGGGAGCGTCTCCTACGAGCAGTACTTC.

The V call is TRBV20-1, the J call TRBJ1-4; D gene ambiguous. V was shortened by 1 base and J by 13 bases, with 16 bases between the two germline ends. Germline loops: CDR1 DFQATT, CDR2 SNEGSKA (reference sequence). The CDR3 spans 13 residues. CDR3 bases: TGCAGTGCTAGAGGGGATAAGGGCGGCCGACTGTTTTTT. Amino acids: CSARGDKGGRLFF.